Presented here are 23 T cell receptor beta chains from one specimen sequenced in a study of CD8+CD57+ T cells in acquired aplastic anemia. Genomic DNA, the template, was used for profiling of the TCR beta VDJ and CDR3. TCRdb ran MiXCR on the reads and lists one entry per CDR3 protein. This sample has around 180,000 distinct CDR3 sequences; less than 60% occur once, and the top ten carry around 1.8%. Previously, flow cytometry had revealed CD8+CD57+ cell expansion in the patients chosen for sequencing. The sequenced sample was sorted CD4+, CD8+, or CD8+CD57+ T cells (not recorded which) from PBMCs. The receptor set was obtained from a human donor with aplastic anemia.

This chain links TRBV19 with TRBJ2-5; 7 nucleotides align to TRBD2. Per germline, CDR1 LNHDA and CDR2 SQIVND (reference sequence). V lost 4 bases to trimming and J lost 0 bases; unmatched junction nucleotides: 5. The CDR3 runs to 15 residues. This CDR3 reads CASSTGGSNQETQYF. The CDR3 DNA follows: TGTGCCAGTAGTACCGGCGGGAGCAACCAAGAGACCCAGTACTTC.

This clonotype was counted at least ten times. The chain combines TRBV2 with TRBJ2-5; 10 nucleotides match TRBD2. The CDR3 covers 14 residues. Germline CDR1 reads SNHLY; CDR2 reads FYNNEI. V was pared by 4 bases and J by 5 bases, with 4 bases of the junction left unmatched. The CDR3 loop reads CASSGAGGHETQYF. In DNA, the CDR3 is TGTGCCAGCAGTGGAGCGGGGGGGCACGAGACCCAGTACTTC.

This clonotype showed up many times. The chain couples TRBV6-5 to TRBJ1-6, with D possibly being TRBD1 (5 bases). This CDR3 is built from 17 residues. V was pared by 0 bases and J by 5 bases, with 14 bases between. CDR1 and CDR2 (germline): MNHEY, SVGAGI. The CDR3 spells CASSYSMEGPNNSPLHF. DNA of the CDR3: TGTGCCAGCAGTTACTCGATGGAGGGGCCGAATAATTCACCCCTCCACTTT.

This clonotype was counted ten times or more. This sequence joins TRBV5-1 and TRBJ1-2, with unresolved D. Germline-derived CDR1 and CDR2 are SGHRS and YFSETQ. This CDR3 is built from 12 residues. V was clipped by 2 bases and J by 4 bases, with 6 bases between them. The chain's CDR3 is CASSFDRYGYTF. The CDR3, as DNA: TGCGCCAGCAGCTTCGATCGCTATGGCTACACCTTC.

This clonotype was counted only a few times. The gene calls are TRBV6-1 and TRBJ2-1; 9 bases fit TRBD2. V was clipped by 6 bases and J by 8 bases; unmatched bases: 17. CDR3 length: 17 residues. Germline assignment: CDR1 MNHNS and CDR2 SASEGT. DNA of the CDR3: TGTGCCAGCAGGCGGTTTGGTAGCGGGAGCCGTTTTGATGAGCAGTTCTTC. This encodes CASRRFGSGSRFDEQFF.

The chain recombines TRBV6-4 with TRBJ2-3, with D perhaps assigned TRBD1 or TRBD2 (5 bases each). Trimming stripped 0 bases from V and 1 base from J, with 5 bases between. Per germline, CDR1 MRHNA and CDR2 SNTAGT. CDR3 length: 14 amino acids. The CDR3 region has the DNA TGTGCCAGCAGTGACTCGGGGGGCACAGATACGCAGTATTTT. It translates to CASSDSGGTDTQYF.

This chain joins TRBV2 and TRBJ2-5, with 8 positions matching TRBD2. Looked up from germline, CDR1 is SNHLY and CDR2 is FYNNEI. This CDR3 spans 12 amino acids. V lost 7 bases and J lost 10; bases outside the gene matches: 8. CDR3 nucleotide sequence: TGTGCCAGCAAGGGTAGCGGGGATCACCAGTACTTC. Protein product: CASKGSGDHQYF.

In regard to this clonotype: A much larger clonotype is one base distant, so this may be a read error. The J gene is TRBJ2-1, the V gene TRBV13, with 9 bases lining up with TRBD2. CDR3 length: 15 amino acids. CDR1 is PRHDT, CDR2 FYEKMQ, per germline (reference sequence). The CDR3 nucleotides read TGTGCCAGCAGCTCTAGCGGGATCCCCTACAATGAGCAGTTATTC. This codes for CASSSSGIPYNEQLF.

CDR3 protein: CATSREKGDFYEQYF. The CDR3 bases are TGTGCCACCAGCAGGGAGAAGGGGGACTTCTACGAGCAGTACTTC. V is TRBV15 and J is TRBJ2-7; D is possibly TRBD1 or TRBD2 (6 bases each). V was cut by 3 bases and J by 3 bases, with 15 bases left in between. CDR3 length equals 15 residues. Germline-derived CDR1 and CDR2 are LNHNV and YYDKDF (reference sequence).

There are a few counts of this clonotype. The chain employs TRBV7-9 and TRBJ2-1, with 7 bases identical to TRBD2. The CDR3 runs 12 residues. The V gene end was trimmed by 5 bases and the J gene end by 10 bases; junction bases not matched to a gene: 5. Germline assignment: CDR1 SEHNR and CDR2 FQNEAQ (reference sequence). In DNA form, the CDR3 reads TGTGCCAGCAGCCTTAGCGGGCAGGAGCAGTTCTTC. Its protein product is CASSLSGQEQFF.

The rearrangement joins TRBV19 to TRBJ1-2; 9 positions match TRBD1. CDR3 length equals 16 residues. V was clipped by 6 bases and J by 4 bases; unmatched bases: 12. From germline, CDR1 is LNHDA and CDR2 SQIVND (reference sequence). The CDR3 DNA is TGTGCCAGTAGCTCTGACCGGGACAGGGTCCCCTATGGCTACACCTTC. Protein product: CASSSDRDRVPYGYTF.

This clonotype was seen repeatedly, ten times or more. The chain recombines TRBV4-3 with TRBJ1-6; D is ambiguous. The CDR3 totals 16 residues. From germline, CDR1 is LGHNA and CDR2 YSLEER. The ends were cut back, 1 base at V and 0 bases at J, with 7 bases in the middle. CDR3 residues: CASSQAGSSYNSPLHF. CDR3 nucleotides: TGCGCCAGCAGCCAAGCGGGGAGCTCCTATAATTCACCCCTCCACTTT.

V is TRBV6-1 and J is TRBJ2-7, with D possibly being TRBD2 (7 bases). CDR1 MNHNS and CDR2 SASEGT come from the germline V gene. Trimming removed 5 bases from V and 6 bases from J, with 20 bases in between. The CDR3 sequence is 15 residues long. DNA of the CDR3: TGTGCCAGCAGTACGCAGGGGACTATGACGGGCGAGCAGTACTTC. This translates into CASSTQGTMTGEQYF.

The chain employs TRBV19 and TRBJ2-5, with TRBD2 matching 7 bases. V was clipped by 3 bases and J by 5 bases; unmatched bases: 9. This CDR3 region has 15 residues. Germline V lookup: CDR1 LNHDA, CDR2 SQIVND (reference sequence). The CDR3 region is CASSMGGEVGETQYF. The CDR3 DNA reads as TGTGCCAGTAGTATGGGAGGGGAGGTCGGGGAGACCCAGTACTTC.

On this clonotype: Possible read error: a much larger clone is one base away. The chain is built from TRBV5-6 and TRBJ2-4; tentatively, D is TRBD2 (5 bases). V was clipped by 4 bases and J by 8 bases, with 19 bases between them. The germline V gene encodes CDR1 SGHDT and CDR2 YYEEEE. This CDR3 is 15 amino acids long. CDR3 sequence (DNA): TGTGCCAGCAGCACACGGGGAGTCCATCGGGACATTCAGTACTTC. This translates into CASSTRGVHRDIQYF. Full variable domain (rest looked up from reference TRBV5-6 and TRBJ2-4): DAGVTQSPTHLIKTRGQQVTLRCSPKSGHDTVSWYQQALGQGPQFIFQYYEEEERQRGNFPDRFSGHQFPNYSSELNVNALLLGDSALYLCASSTRGVHRDIQYFGAGTRLSVL.

This clonotype showed up many times. J is TRBJ1-2 and V is TRBV5-4, with 8 nucleotides matching TRBD1. The V segment lost 5 bases and the J segment 4 bases; nucleotides outside the gene matches: 7. Germline V gene data show CDR1 as SGHNT and CDR2 as YYREEE (reference sequence). The CDR3 contains 14 residues. The CDR3 DNA sequence: TGTGCCAGCAGGGCACGACAGGGGACCTATGGCTACACCTTC. Translated: CASRARQGTYGYTF.

The CDR3 is CSARDLQGGEKLFF. CDR3 nucleotide sequence: TGCAGTGCTAGAGATCTTCAGGGGGGTGAAAAACTGTTTTTT. This chain connects TRBV20-1 to TRBJ1-4; TRBD1 matches at 7 bases. CDR3 length: 14 amino acids. CDR1 and CDR2 from the germline V gene are DFQATT and SNEGSKA (reference sequence). Germline trimming cut 0 bases from V and 7 bases from J; bases unmatched to any gene: 5.

The rearrangement uses TRBV3-1 and TRBJ2-1, with D tentatively TRBD1 or TRBD2 (6 bases each). V was pared by 2 bases and J by 5 bases, with 13 bases between. Germline lookup yields CDR1 LGHDT and CDR2 YNNKEL (reference sequence). This CDR3 comprises 15 residues. The chain's CDR3 is CASSQSWGANNEQFF. The CDR3 DNA reads TGTGCCAGCAGCCAAAGCTGGGGGGCCAACAATGAGCAGTTCTTC.

This clonotype has ten or more counts. The chain employs TRBV19 and TRBJ1-1; D possibly corresponds to TRBD1 (6 bases). Trimming took 3 bases from V and 5 from J, leaving 19 bases between them. CDR3 length: 16 residues. CDR1 and CDR2 (germline): LNHDA, SQIVND (reference sequence). The CDR3 reads CASSISGGRSGTEAFF. The CDR3 bases are TGTGCCAGTAGTATCTCCGGGGGCAGAAGTGGGACTGAAGCTTTCTTT.

This rearrangement joins TRBV5-1 to TRBJ2-5, with TRBD2 identical over 7 bases. The CDR3 has 16 residues. Trimming removed 2 bases from V and 2 bases from J; junction bases left unmatched: 9. The germline V gene encodes CDR1 SGHRS and CDR2 YFSETQ. In DNA form, the CDR3 reads TGCGCCAGCAGCTTAGATGGGGCTAGCGGTCAAGAGACCCAGTACTTC. Translating gives CASSLDGASGQETQYF.

This clonotype was detected many times. The chain is built from TRBV25-1 and TRBJ2-4; 8 bases line up with TRBD1. The CDR3 is 13 amino acids. Germline CDR1 MGHDK, CDR2 SYGVNS. J was trimmed by 8 bases and V by 4 bases; bases with no gene match: 4. For the CDR3, the DNA is TGTGCCAGCAGTGCCGGACAGGGAGACATTCAGTACTTC. Amino acids: CASSAGQGDIQYF.

A remark on this clonotype: A much larger clonotype is one base distant, so this may be a read error. The chain combines TRBV30 with TRBJ1-5; no clear D gene. CDR1 is GTSNPN, CDR2 SVGIG, per germline (reference sequence). The CDR3 is made up of 14 amino acids. The CDR3 reads CAWSVSGSNQPLHF. The CDR3 coding sequence is TGTGCCTGGAGTGTATCAGGTAGCAATCAGCCCCTGCATTTT.

The V call is TRBV12-3 or TRBV12-4, the J call TRBJ1-2; D unresolved. The CDR3 is made up of 11 amino acids. V lost 4 bases to trimming and J lost 7 bases, with 7 bases between them. In DNA form, the CDR3 reads TGTGCCAGCAGTTGGTCAAGTGGCTACACCTTC. Amino acids: CASSWSSGYTF.